A single sample is the source of the 18 T cell receptor beta chains below, sequenced in a study of blood T cells in healthy people across ages. Primed by a sample-barcoded 5' primer and a J-beta primer mix, a second PCR proceeded for 7 to 11 cycles. Each CDR3 protein gets one entry after TCRdb re-called the 5' RACE reads with MiXCR. The data show around 520,000 distinct CDR3 sequences, with roughly a quarter seen just once and approximately 3.7% held by the top ten. The sample also formed part of further work on T cells of mothers and their children.

Sequencing used blood. Receptor source: a boy aged 2 to 10 in good health.

This clonotype was counted a few times. The chain uses TRBV11-1 and TRBJ1-1, with TRBD1 as a possible D gene (6 bases). Looked up from germline, CDR1 is SGHAT and CDR2 is FQDESV (reference sequence). This CDR3 region has 15 residues. The V end lost 1 base, the J end lost 4 bases, and 13 bases lay between the germline ends. Written as DNA, the CDR3 is TGTGCCAGCAGCTTAGACTTTTGGGGGGCCACTGAAGCTTTCTTT. Translating gives CASSLDFWGATEAFF.

This clonotype was detected a few times. The genes are TRBV6-6 and TRBJ2-2; 9 nucleotides align to TRBD1. Trimming at V came to 6 bases and at J to 4 bases, leaving 6 bases not matched to a gene. CDR3 size: 15 residues. Germline lookup yields CDR1 MNHNY and CDR2 SVGAGI (reference sequence). The chain's CDR3 is CASSSSDRGTGELFF. The CDR3, as DNA: TGTGCCAGCAGCTCATCGGACAGGGGCACCGGGGAGCTGTTTTTT.

V usage is TRBV29-1 and J usage is TRBJ2-2, with 10 bases lining up with TRBD1. The CDR3 runs 16 residues. The V segment lost 2 bases and the J segment 5 bases; nucleotides outside the gene matches: 8. Germline V gene sequence: CDR1 SQVTM, CDR2 ANQGSEA. CDR3 nucleotide sequence: TGCAGCGTTGAACTCTGGGACAGGGGAAGAACCGGGGAGCTGTTTTTT. Translation gives CSVELWDRGRTGELFF.

The J gene is TRBJ1-6, the V gene TRBV4-3; 11 positions agree with TRBD1. Unmatched junction bases numbered 2, after V lost 3 bases and J lost 7 bases. Germline CDR1 reads LGHNA; CDR2 reads YSLEER. The CDR3 covers 15 residues. CDR3 sequence reads: CASSHGQGANSPLHF. In DNA, the CDR3 is TGCGCCAGCAGCCACGGACAGGGGGCCAATTCACCCCTCCACTTT.

The V gene is TRBV4-3, the J gene TRBJ2-6, with D perhaps TRBD1 (6 bases). The CDR3 length is 16 residues. Trimming took 2 bases from V and 0 from J, leaving 8 bases between them. The germline gives CDR1 LGHNA, CDR2 YSLEER. The CDR3 region is CASSQKTGSGANVLTF. In nucleotides, the CDR3 is TGCGCCAGCAGCCAAAAGACAGGCTCTGGGGCCAACGTCCTGACTTTC.

This clonotype was counted between two and nine times. This may be a read error: a much more frequent sequence differs by one nucleotide. This chain joins TRBV20-1 and TRBJ1-2, with a tentative D call TRBD1 (5 bases). Trimming took off 6 bases at V and 6 bases at J, with 17 bases between the two ends. The germline CDR1 and CDR2 sequences are DFQATT and SNEGSKA (reference sequence). This CDR3 is 13 amino acids long. The CDR3 loop reads CSAAKGEADGYTF. The CDR3 bases are TGCAGTGCAGCCAAAGGGGAGGCGGATGGCTACACCTTC.

This chain uses TRBV7-8 with TRBJ2-7, with D possibly matching TRBD2 (6 bases). CDR1 is SGHVS and CDR2 is FQNEAQ in the germline V gene. The CDR3 length is 18 residues. V lost 1 base, J lost 1 base, and 20 bases lay in between. The CDR3 protein is CASSLGVGGLTFSYEQYF. CDR3 nucleotide sequence: TGTGCCAGCAGCTTAGGCGTAGGAGGGCTTACTTTTTCCTACGAGCAGTACTTC. Full variable domain (outside the CDR3, taken from reference TRBV7-8 and TRBJ2-7): GAGVSQSPRYKVAKRGQDVALRCDPISGHVSLFWYQQALGQGPEFLTYFQNEAQLDKSGLPSDRFFAERPEGSVSTLKIQRTQQEDSAVYLCASSLGVGGLTFSYEQYFGPGTRLTVT.

The DNA for the CDR3 is TGCAGTGCTGCCCATGAGTTTACGCAGTATTTT. Its protein product is CSAAHEFTQYF. The V and J genes are TRBV20-1 and TRBJ2-3, with D unclear. The CDR3 is made up of 11 amino acids. V shed 5 bases and J shed 8 bases, with 11 bases lying between them. Germline values: CDR1 DFQATT, CDR2 SNEGSKA (reference sequence).

The V gene is TRBV20-1, the J gene TRBJ2-2; 8 bases line up with TRBD2. Germline-derived CDR1 and CDR2 are DFQATT and SNEGSKA (reference sequence). The CDR3 is 17 amino acids. Trimming at V came to 0 bases and at J to 0 bases, leaving 6 bases not matched to a gene. The DNA of the CDR3 is TGCAGTGCTAGAGATATAAGAGCGGGGGCGAACACCGGGGAGCTGTTTTTT. It encodes CSARDIRAGANTGELFF.

This clonotype was seen a few times. This chain uses TRBV7-2 with TRBJ2-5, with 9 bases fitting TRBD2. In germline, CDR1 is SGHTA, CDR2 FQGNSA. J lost 5 bases, V lost 3 bases, and 7 bases had no gene match. CDR3 length: 15 amino acids. This CDR3 reads CASSFRAGGYETQYF. CDR3 DNA sequence: TGTGCCAGCAGCTTTAGAGCGGGAGGATATGAGACCCAGTACTTC. Full variable domain (outside the CDR3, taken from reference TRBV7-2 and TRBJ2-5): GAGVSQSPSNKVTEKGKDVELRCDPISGHTALYWYRQSLGQGLEFLIYFQGNSAPDKSGLPSDRFSAERTGGSVSTLTIQRTQQEDSAVYLCASSFRAGGYETQYFGPGTRLLVL.

There are many counts of this clonotype. The genes are TRBV12-3 or TRBV12-4 and TRBJ1-1; 9 nucleotides match TRBD1. There are 15 residues in the CDR3. J gave up 5 bases and V 5 bases, and 9 bases lay outside the gene matches. This CDR3 is CASSRPGQGTTEAFF. CDR3 DNA: TGTGCCAGCAGTCGTCCGGGACAGGGAACTACTGAAGCTTTCTTT.

This clonotype was detected only a few times. CDR3 sequence reads: CASSGTTGEDTEAFF. CDR3 sequence (DNA): TGTGCCAGCAGTGGAACGACAGGGGAGGACACTGAAGCTTTCTTT. The chain links TRBV2 to TRBJ1-1, with 8 bases aligning to TRBD1. Trimming at V came to 4 bases and at J to 3 bases, leaving 7 bases not matched to a gene. CDR1 and CDR2 from the germline V gene are SNHLY and FYNNEI. CDR3 size: 15 residues.

Concerning this clonotype itself: A much larger clonotype is one base distant, so this may be a read error. V is TRBV7-3 and J is TRBJ1-1; D remains unclear. The V gene lost 2 bases and the J gene lost 0 bases, with 4 bases spanning the gap. Germline V lookup: CDR1 SGHTA, CDR2 FQGTGA. CDR3 size: 13 residues. CDR3 coding DNA: TGTGCCAGCAGCTTATTCGTGAACACTGAAGCTTTCTTT. It codes for CASSLFVNTEAFF.

This clonotype was picked up one time. The V and J genes are TRBV11-2 and TRBJ2-1, with TRBD2 identical over 7 bases. Germline CDR1 and CDR2: SGHAT and FQNNGV. This CDR3 has 18 amino acids. V was pared by 1 base and J by 4 bases, with 13 bases of the junction left unmatched. The CDR3 reads CASSLARMAGVLYNEQFF. The CDR3 bases are TGTGCCAGCAGCTTAGCAAGAATGGCGGGAGTTTTGTACAATGAGCAGTTCTTC.

The CDR3 nucleotides read TGTGCCAGCAGTCTAAGGGGTAGCGGGAGCTTCACGGACAACACCGGGGAGCTGTTTTTT. This codes for CASSLRGSGSFTDNTGELFF. This sequence joins TRBV11-2 and TRBJ2-2; TRBD2 agrees at 9 bases. The V and J ends lost 6 bases and 2 bases, in that order; junction bases with no gene match: 19. Germline loops: CDR1 SGHAT, CDR2 FQNNGV. This CDR3 is built from 20 residues.

The V call is TRBV15, the J call TRBJ2-5; no clear D gene. The germline gives CDR1 LNHNV, CDR2 YYDKDF (reference sequence). The CDR3 runs to 14 residues. V lost 1 base and J 1 base, leaving 7 bases between the germline ends. The CDR3 bases are TGTGCCACCAGCAGAGGCAATATCCAAGAGACCCAGTACTTC. Protein sequence: CATSRGNIQETQYF.

The V and J genes are TRBV9 and TRBJ1-6; 8 bases line up with TRBD1. The CDR3 is made up of 18 amino acids. Germline-derived CDR1 and CDR2 are SGDLS and YYNGEE. The V gene end was trimmed by 4 bases and the J gene end by 10 bases; junction bases not matched to a gene: 19. CDR3 bases: TGTGCCAGCAGCCCTCATAGTGAGCTGACAGGGGATGGATCACCCCTCCACTTT. This gives the protein CASSPHSELTGDGSPLHF.

This clonotype has just a few counts. The gene calls are TRBV3-1 and TRBJ1-1; D is undetermined. CDR3 size: 14 residues. Germline V lookup: CDR1 LGHDT, CDR2 YNNKEL (reference sequence). Trimming pared 1 base from V and 3 bases from J, leaving 9 bases between. The CDR3 DNA follows: TGTGCCAGCAGCCAAGGGACGGTTCACACTGAAGCTTTCTTT. Translated: CASSQGTVHTEAFF.